This TCR beta chain derives from a study of T cells after yellow fever vaccination. Study details: Fractions low in cell number were prepared with SMART-Seq v4 Ultra Low Input.

The CDR3 runs 16 residues. V lost 3 bases and J 0 bases, leaving 9 bases between the germline ends. CDR1 is ENHRY and CDR2 is SYGVKD in the germline V gene. Generation of TCR cDNA used 5'RACE template switching (which added a universal primer site and UMIs). TCRdb recomputed calls from the 5' RACE reads with MiXCR, one row per CDR3 protein. The sample records about 430,000 distinct CDR3 sequences, about 17% being singletons. The receptor was derived from a man younger than 35 who received the YFV17D yellow fever vaccine. Sequences were derived from PBMCs, sampled before the yellow fever booster vaccination. The chain is built from TRBV10-3 and TRBJ2-6; the D is unclear. CDR3 DNA: TGTGCCATCAGTGAAAGTGGATACTCTGGGGCCAACGTCCTGACTTTC. This sequence encodes CAISESGYSGANVLTF.